The clone carrying this TCR beta chain appeared a few times. Germline V gene lookup returns CDR1 DFQATT and CDR2 SNEGSKA (reference sequence). This CDR3 region has 19 residues. Trimming pared 0 bases from V and 4 bases from J, leaving 26 bases between. The study tagged each TCR cDNA molecule with a unique molecular identifier. TCRdb ran MiXCR on the 5' RACE reads and lists one entry per CDR3 protein. The sample carries 15,000 to 20,000 distinct CDR3 sequences, 15% to 20% recorded once. Time point denoted: blood at routine non-recurrence follow-up after resection. This sample stems from a study of spatial heterogeneity in lung cancer.

This TCR was sampled from a male donor with early-stage non-small cell lung cancer. The V and J genes are TRBV20-1 and TRBJ2-3, with D possibly being TRBD1 or TRBD2 (5 bases each). Sequencing was performed on PBMCs, taken at follow-up. DNA for the CDR3: TGCAGTGCTAGAGATCTTTTCGGTAGGGGCAGGGAGAGTCCAGATACGCAGTATTTT. Translated: CSARDLFGRGRESPDTQYF.